The next 10 T cell receptor beta chains were all read from a single sample in a study of siplizumab effects on memory and regulatory T cells. This table comes from immunoSEQ multiplex PCR, and its TCRdb copy is limited to in-frame clones, with some not included. This table holds just over 40,000 clones, around 89% found once. Sequences were obtained from naive CD4+ T cells sorted from blood. The receptor source for this set is a human donor in good health.

The chain recombines TRBV7-3 with TRBJ2-2, with unresolved D. The V gene's germline CDR1 is SGHTA and CDR2 FQGTGA. Trimming pared 5 bases from V and 1 base from J, leaving 5 bases between. The CDR3 consists of 13 residues. The CDR3 spells CASSPGNTGELFF. For the CDR3, the DNA is TGTGCCAGCAGCCCGGGGAACACCGGGGAGCTGTTTTTT.

The genes are TRBV27 and TRBJ2-6; TRBD1 aligns across 10 bases. Trimming at V came to 8 bases and at J to 1 base, leaving 14 bases not matched to a gene. Germline V gene lookup returns CDR1 MNHEY and CDR2 SMNVEV (reference sequence). This CDR3 contains 19 residues. DNA of the CDR3: TGTGCCAGCTCGACCCGGGACAGGGGTATAGGATCTGGGGCCAACGTCCTGACTTTC. It translates to CASSTRDRGIGSGANVLTF.

This clone was found once. The chain carries TRBV27 and TRBJ1-2; the match to TRBD1 covers 7 bases. There are 15 residues in the CDR3. Germline V gives CDR1 MNHEY, CDR2 SMNVEV (reference sequence). The V and J ends lost 5 bases and 7 bases, in that order; junction bases with no gene match: 13. CDR3 sequence (DNA): TGTGCCAGCAGTCTAGAGAGGGGGCCTTTTTTTGGCTACACCTTC. Protein: CASSLERGPFFGYTF.

V is TRBV11-2 and J is TRBJ1-4; D is perhaps TRBD1 (5 bases). Germline V CDR1 and CDR2: SGHAT, FQNNGV. This CDR3 comprises 12 residues. V lost 5 bases to trimming and J lost 8 bases, with 9 bases between them. For the CDR3, the DNA is TGTGCCAGCAGCCGTCCAGGGGAAAAACTGTTTTTT. It is translated as CASSRPGEKLFF.

The chain carries TRBV5-1 and TRBJ2-5; D might be TRBD2 (6 bases). V lost 4 bases to trimming and J lost 2 bases, with 9 bases between them. Germline values: CDR1 SGHRS, CDR2 YFSETQ. The CDR3 runs 13 residues. Here the CDR3 reads CASSARGQETQYF. The CDR3 coding sequence is TGCGCCAGCAGCGCGCGGGGTCAAGAGACCCAGTACTTC.

The chain combines TRBV5-1 with TRBJ2-1; 13 bases line up with TRBD2. Per germline, CDR1 SGHRS and CDR2 YFSETQ. The CDR3 extends over 15 amino acids. The junction had 3 bases not matched to a gene; V was cut back by 3 bases and J by 6 bases. DNA for the CDR3: TGCGCCAGCAGCTCACTAGCGGGAGGGGGCAATGAGCAGTTCTTC. It encodes CASSSLAGGGNEQFF.

The CDR3 protein is CASSAMRGGYNEQFF. The CDR3 DNA is TGTGCCAGCAGCGCCATGCGGGGGGGTTACAATGAGCAGTTCTTC. The chain combines TRBV11-2 with TRBJ2-1; 9 positions agree with TRBD2. The CDR3 consists of 15 residues. The V and J ends lost 5 bases and 4 bases, in that order; junction bases with no gene match: 6. CDR1 and CDR2 (germline): SGHAT, FQNNGV.

The chain recombines TRBV4-1 with TRBJ1-1; 7 bases are shared with TRBD1. The V and J ends lost 3 bases and 4 bases, in that order; junction bases with no gene match: 11. From germline, CDR1 is MGHRA and CDR2 YSYEKL. This CDR3 spans 16 amino acids. CDR3 protein: CASSHHFITGATEAFF. In DNA, the CDR3 is TGCGCCAGCAGCCATCACTTTATAACAGGGGCCACTGAAGCTTTCTTT.

The chain joins TRBV6-5 to TRBJ2-4, with TRBD1 as a possible D gene (5 bases). Trimming shortened V by 1 base and J by 7 bases, and 11 bases separated the two germline ends. The germline V gene encodes CDR1 MNHEY and CDR2 SVGAGI. The CDR3 spans 14 residues. In DNA form, the CDR3 reads TGTGCCAGCAGTTACTGGGGTGGGGCTAACATTCAGTACTTC. Translating gives CASSYWGGANIQYF.

In this sample, this clone turned up once. DNA for the CDR3: TGCGCCAGCAGCTTGGAGGGCAACTCTGGAAACACCATATATTTT. This sequence encodes CASSLEGNSGNTIYF. The chain is built from TRBV5-1 and TRBJ1-3; D is undetermined. Deletions cut 0 bases from V and 0 bases from J, with 7 bases between. Germline-derived CDR1 and CDR2 are SGHRS and YFSETQ. The CDR3 is 15 amino acids.